This T cell receptor beta chain emerged from a study of tumor and adjacent non-tumor tissue in lung cancer. Three rounds of nested PCR, following a modified ARM-PCR protocol, produced the TCRbeta library. TCRdb processed the multiplex PCR reads anew with MiXCR; each CDR3 protein has one entry. The sample has around 82,000 distinct CDR3 sequences, approximately 78% seen once. RNA was extracted from bulk tissue without any cell sorting. Distant lung tissue was collected more than 3 cm away from the tumor edge. Whole-study results and caveats: Normal lung showed higher cumulative top 100 clone frequency than tumor.

A word on this clonotype: Its target is unknown. Since the CDR3 does not end with the conserved phenylalanine or tryptophan, this likely comes from a read error.

The CDR3 is 16 residues long. Germline V lookup: CDR1 MNHEY, CDR2 SVGEGT. The specimen sequenced was distant non-tumor lung tissue. V gene TRBV6-2 or TRBV6-3 combines with J gene TRBJ1-5; TRBD1 aligns across 7 bases. The clonotype was recovered from a man aged 55 to 70 with non-small cell lung cancer. CDR3 coding DNA: TGTGCCGGCAGGCGACAGGGACAAAGCGTGGATCAGCCCCAGCATTCT. The encoded protein is CAGRRQGQSVDQPQHS.